The 22 T cell receptor beta chains presented below share a single source sample, sequenced in a study of beta chain features in type 1 diabetes. Study observations and caveats: Among patients with Type 1 diabetes, TCRB CDR3s were moderately but significantly shorter in every one of the four CD4+ subsets.

As every portion of the isolated RNA was reverse transcribed, the sequencing read expressed TCRB transcripts. Profiling relied on immunoSEQ multiplex PCR, and the TCRdb table lists in-frame clones only, not all of them. Seen here are about 740,000 clones, 10% to 15% observed once, and the top ten hold about 0.02%. These receptors lack a known antigen. The sequenced sample was naive CD4+ T cells from blood. The receptors shown here come from a man aged 18 to 30 with type 1 diabetes.

The V call is TRBV6-1, the J call TRBJ1-1; TRBD1 agrees at 8 bases. The ends lost 4 bases at V and 10 bases at J; junction bases unmatched: 11. The CDR3 totals 14 residues. Germline CDR1 and CDR2: MNHNS and SASEGT. The CDR3 DNA reads as TGTGCCAGCAGTGTGGATACAGGGGGGTTCCGAGCTTTCTTT. Its translation: CASSVDTGGFRAFF.

There are a few counts of this clone. One junction end does not reproduce the germline sequence, and a read error may be involved. The V gene is TRBV30, the J gene TRBJ2-3; D remains ambiguous. This CDR3 has 13 residues. CDR1 is GTSNPN, CDR2 SVGIG, per germline (reference sequence). CDR3 DNA sequence: TGTGCCTGGAGTTGGGTAAGCACGGATACGCAGTATTTT. This sequence encodes CAWSWVSTDTQYF.

With respect to this clone: Other DNA sequences of this sample code for an identical CDR3. The rearrangement uses TRBV6-5 and TRBJ2-5; possibly TRBD1 or TRBD2 for D (5 bases each). Per the germline V gene, CDR1 is MNHEY and CDR2 is SVGAGI. The V end was cut by 6 bases, the J end by 2 bases, with 10 bases between. The CDR3 loop spans 13 amino acids. CDR3 residues: CASRGTAQETQYF. The CDR3 nucleotides are TGTGCCAGCAGGGGGACCGCACAAGAGACCCAGTACTTC.

This clone has only a few counts. The V and J genes are TRBV7-9 and TRBJ1-1; D remains unclear. Germline V lookup: CDR1 SEHNR, CDR2 FQNEAQ (reference sequence). Trimming left V 1 base short and J 1 base short, with 7 bases between. The CDR3 is 14 amino acids. CDR3 in amino acids: CASSLETTNTEAFF. The DNA for the CDR3 is TGTGCCAGCAGCTTAGAGACGACGAACACTGAAGCTTTCTTT.

Remarks on this clone: This specimen includes other DNA sequences encoding the same CDR3. The V and J genes are TRBV11-2 and TRBJ2-7; no reliable D call. V lost 5 bases to trimming and J lost 4 bases, with 6 bases between them. This CDR3 is 11 amino acids long. Germline lookup yields CDR1 SGHAT and CDR2 FQNNGV. CDR3 DNA: TGTGCCAGCAGCCTCGCGTACGAGCAGTACTTC. It encodes CASSLAYEQYF.

This rearrangement joins TRBV7-9 to TRBJ2-5, with 9 bases aligning to TRBD2. The CDR3 contains 14 residues. Germline CDR1 reads SEHNR; CDR2 reads FQNEAQ (reference sequence). The trim removed 0 bases at V and 5 bases at J, leaving 1 base unmatched. CDR3 amino acids: CASSLATSGETQYF. The CDR3 DNA follows: TGTGCCAGCAGCTTAGCTACTAGCGGGGAGACCCAGTACTTC.

The rearrangement uses TRBV19 and TRBJ2-4, with D possibly matching TRBD1 (6 bases). Germline CDR1 reads LNHDA; CDR2 reads SQIVND (reference sequence). V was clipped by 5 bases and J by 6 bases, with 17 bases between them. The CDR3 is 15 amino acids. CDR3 coding DNA: TGTGCCAGTAGTTACGGACAGATTACCTCAAACATTCAGTACTTC. Translated: CASSYGQITSNIQYF. The full variable domain, in which reference TRBV19 and TRBJ2-4 provide the parts outside the CDR3, is DGGITQSPKYLFRKEGQNVTLSCEQNLNHDAMYWYRQDPGQGLRLIYYSQIVNDFQKGDIAEGYSVSREKKESFPLTVTSAQKNPTAFYLCASSYGQITSNIQYFGAGTRLSVL.

The V and J genes are TRBV5-6 and TRBJ1-2, with D possibly TRBD1 on 6 matching bases. The CDR3 covers 12 residues. The V gene lost 4 bases and the J gene lost 4 bases, with 8 bases spanning the gap. CDR1 and CDR2 (germline): SGHDT, YYEEEE. CDR3 nucleotide sequence: TGTGCCAGCAGCCGGGACACCTATGGCTACACCTTC. Its protein product is CASSRDTYGYTF.

V gene TRBV6-5 combines with J gene TRBJ1-5; 7 bases agree with TRBD1. Germline assignment: CDR1 MNHEY and CDR2 SVGAGI. Trimming cost V 6 bases and J 2 bases; bases outside gene matches: 7. This CDR3 region has 15 residues. The CDR3 DNA reads as TGTGCCAGCAGGATACCGACAGGGCGCAATCAGCCCCAGCATTTT. Translated, it gives CASRIPTGRNQPQHF.

This clone was observed a few times. Other DNA sequences in the same sample also yield this CDR3. In nucleotides, the CDR3 is TGTGCCAGCTCACCACCGGGCAGAGATACGCAGTATTTT. Translation gives CASSPPGRDTQYF. This chain joins TRBV18 and TRBJ2-3; D unclear. This CDR3 has 13 residues. Trimming shortened V by 0 bases and J by 5 bases, and 6 bases separated the two germline ends. CDR1 and CDR2 (germline): KGHSH, LQKENI.

V and J are TRBV5-4 and TRBJ2-3; the match to TRBD2 covers 9 bases. The V segment lost 4 bases and the J segment 7 bases; nucleotides outside the gene matches: 13. The CDR3 is made up of 16 amino acids. Germline V lookup: CDR1 SGHNT, CDR2 YYREEE (reference sequence). CDR3 nucleotide sequence: TGTGCCAGCAGCCCAGTCGCGGGGGGGGCTGGGAATACGCAGTATTTT. Translation gives CASSPVAGGAGNTQYF.

The V and J genes are TRBV10-3 and TRBJ2-3; D perhaps matches TRBD1 (6 bases). V was clipped by 6 bases and J by 0 bases, with 13 bases between them. Germline CDR1 ENHRY, CDR2 SYGVKD. The CDR3 has 15 amino acids. The DNA of the CDR3 is TGTGCCATCAGCCTCCGGGACACTAGCACAGATACGCAGTATTTT. Its protein is CAISLRDTSTDTQYF.

This clone was seen more than once but under ten times. The V and J genes are TRBV30 and TRBJ2-7; D gene ambiguous. Germline V gene lookup returns CDR1 GTSNPN and CDR2 SVGIG (reference sequence). Trimming left V 2 bases short and J 2 bases short, with 13 bases between. The CDR3 extends over 14 amino acids. CDR3 sequence: CAWSSPHGPYEQYF. The CDR3 DNA is TGTGCCTGGAGTTCTCCGCACGGCCCCTACGAGCAGTACTTC.

A few counts support this clone. The chain joins TRBV28 to TRBJ2-5; TRBD1 matches at 8 bases. The CDR3 is made up of 15 amino acids. CDR1 MDHEN and CDR2 SYDVKM come from the germline V gene. The V gene end was trimmed by 6 bases and the J gene end by 5 bases; junction bases not matched to a gene: 11. The chain's CDR3 is CASRSQGALGETQYF. DNA for the CDR3: TGTGCCAGCAGATCCCAGGGGGCTCTGGGGGAGACCCAGTACTTC.

This chain uses TRBV30 with TRBJ2-1; TRBD2 agrees at 8 bases. J gave up 1 base and V 5 bases, and 10 bases lay outside the gene matches. There are 16 residues in the CDR3. Per the germline V gene, CDR1 is GTSNPN and CDR2 is SVGIG (reference sequence). The CDR3 spells CAWVPPGGGSYNEQFF. The CDR3 DNA is TGTGCCTGGGTCCCCCCCGGGGGGGGATCCTACAATGAGCAGTTCTTC.

This clone showed up just a few times. This chain uses TRBV23-1 with TRBJ1-5; D unclear. TRBV23-1 is reported as an ORF; its role is uncertain. This CDR3 region has 12 residues. V was shortened by 6 bases and J by 1 base, with 4 bases between the two germline ends. CDR3 residues: CASRRSNQPQHF. Written as DNA, the CDR3 is TGCGCCAGCAGACGGAGCAATCAGCCCCAGCATTTT.

This clone was observed a handful of times. This chain connects TRBV7-9 to TRBJ2-7; D is perhaps TRBD1 or TRBD2 (5 bases each). Germline assignment: CDR1 SEHNR and CDR2 FQNEAQ (reference sequence). The CDR3 spans 15 residues. Between the trimmed V and J ends, which lost 5 bases and 9 bases, there was a span of 23 bases. Here the CDR3 reads CASSPDPGRLQGQYF. Written as DNA, the CDR3 is TGTGCCAGCAGCCCCGACCCGGGACGGCTGCAAGGGCAGTACTTC.

Here the CDR3 reads CASSLQGAVGNSPLHF. The CDR3 region has the DNA TGTGCCAGCAGTCTGCAGGGGGCGGTGGGGAATTCACCCCTCCACTTT. The chain carries TRBV6-6 and TRBJ1-6; 8 nucleotides line up with TRBD1. This CDR3 has 16 residues. Germline CDR1 is MNHNY and CDR2 is SVGAGI (reference sequence). J lost 7 bases, V lost 5 bases, and 10 bases had no gene match.

V is TRBV6-5 and J is TRBJ2-2; D is unclear. This CDR3 region has 13 residues. Germline CDR1 is MNHEY and CDR2 is SVGAGI. V lost 4 bases, J lost 7 bases, and 10 bases lay in between. In DNA form, the CDR3 reads TGTGCCAGCAGTTCCCCTCTTGGCGGGGAGCTGTTTTTT. This gives the protein CASSSPLGGELFF.

This clone was observed a handful of times. This chain joins TRBV29-1 and TRBJ1-4, with D maybe TRBD1 (5 bases). CDR1 is SQVTM and CDR2 is ANQGSEA in the germline V gene. The V end lost 4 bases, the J end lost 7 bases, and 10 bases lay between the germline ends. CDR3 size: 12 residues. Written as DNA, the CDR3 is TGCAGCGTTGCGAGGCAGGGTGAAAAACTGTTTTTT. This sequence encodes CSVARQGEKLFF.

The chain employs TRBV27 and TRBJ2-6; 8 bases map to TRBD1. The CDR3 extends over 14 amino acids. Germline V gene lookup returns CDR1 MNHEY and CDR2 SMNVEV (reference sequence). V lost 6 bases to trimming and J lost 4 bases; unmatched junction nucleotides: 2. CDR3 protein: CASRTGEGANVLTF. The CDR3, as DNA: TGTGCCAGCAGGACAGGGGAGGGGGCCAACGTCCTGACTTTC.

In this sample, this clone turned up a few times. An end of the junction differs from the germline gene, which may be a read error. V gene TRBV2 combines with J gene TRBJ2-2; D remains ambiguous. The CDR3 has 13 residues. Germline CDR1 is SNHLY and CDR2 is FYNNEI. CDR3 DNA sequence: TGTGCCAGCAGGGAAGCGAACACCGGGGAGCTGTTTTTT. Translating it yields CASREANTGELFF.